This T cell receptor beta chain is drawn from a study of CD4 T cells in relation to SARS-CoV-2 and coronaviruses. As for the study in general: TCR beta CDR3s were sequenced after approximately 9-day antigen culture of PBMCs.

For this clone: Its specificity is not known.

The CDR3 extends over 14 amino acids. The germline V gene has CDR1 SGHRS and CDR2 YFSETQ. Deletions cut 2 bases from V and 6 bases from J, with 12 bases between. Some clones are missing from TCRdb's copy, which holds only in-frame ones; the method was immunoSEQ multiplex PCR. This sample has some 22,000 clones, with approximately 78% found just once. Unexposed donor CD4+ T cells date from about 2011-2018, before the COVID-19 pandemic. The cells were cultured for over eight days before CD4+ T cells were isolated. Testing used SARS-CoV-2 S/N and four cold-coronavirus spikes on unexposed-donor CD4+ T cells, cells permitting. Each well had two million PBMCs in 5% human AB serum with IL-2.

Input material: CD4+ T cells from PBMCs, cultured in vitro. The chain uses TRBV5-1 and TRBJ1-5, with D perhaps TRBD1 (6 bases). This clonotype originated in a human donor in good health. CDR3 loop: CASSLNTGIQPQHF. CDR3 DNA sequence: TGCGCCAGCAGCTTAAACACAGGGATTCAGCCCCAGCATTTT.